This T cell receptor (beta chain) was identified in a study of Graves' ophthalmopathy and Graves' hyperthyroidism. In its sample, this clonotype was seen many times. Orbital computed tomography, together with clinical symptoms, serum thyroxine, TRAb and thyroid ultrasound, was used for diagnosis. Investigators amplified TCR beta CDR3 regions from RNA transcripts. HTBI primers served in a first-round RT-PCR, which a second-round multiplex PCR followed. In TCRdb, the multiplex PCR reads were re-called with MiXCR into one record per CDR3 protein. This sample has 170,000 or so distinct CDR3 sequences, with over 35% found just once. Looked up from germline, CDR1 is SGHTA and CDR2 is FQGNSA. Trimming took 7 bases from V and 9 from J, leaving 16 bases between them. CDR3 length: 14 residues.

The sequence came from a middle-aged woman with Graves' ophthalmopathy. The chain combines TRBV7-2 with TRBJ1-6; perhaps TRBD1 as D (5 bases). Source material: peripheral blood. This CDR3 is CASNIGRGTSPLHF. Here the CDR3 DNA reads TGTGCCAGCAATATCGGTCGAGGGACTTCACCCCTCCACTTT.